The present entry profiles one T cell receptor (beta chain) with its context. Sample time point: after dendritic cell vaccination, including at tumor progression/relapse. The record originates from a study of glioma-infiltrating T cells after dendritic cell vaccination. The table came from immunoSEQ multiplex PCR; TCRdb's copy has only in-frame clones and leaves some out. The repertoire holds around 78,000 clones, with around nine tenths as singletons. Unmatched junction bases numbered 0, after V lost 3 bases and J lost 1 base. CDR3 length equals 14 residues. CDR1 and CDR2 (germline): SNHLY, FYNNEI. The sample was blood, taken after dendritic cell vaccination. The clonotype comes from a human donor with glioblastoma. The rearrangement joins TRBV2 to TRBJ2-3; 8 bases agree with TRBD2. CDR3 sequence (DNA): TGTGCCAGCAGTGAGCGGGGGGGCACAGATACGCAGTATTTT. This gives the protein CASSERGGTDTQYF.